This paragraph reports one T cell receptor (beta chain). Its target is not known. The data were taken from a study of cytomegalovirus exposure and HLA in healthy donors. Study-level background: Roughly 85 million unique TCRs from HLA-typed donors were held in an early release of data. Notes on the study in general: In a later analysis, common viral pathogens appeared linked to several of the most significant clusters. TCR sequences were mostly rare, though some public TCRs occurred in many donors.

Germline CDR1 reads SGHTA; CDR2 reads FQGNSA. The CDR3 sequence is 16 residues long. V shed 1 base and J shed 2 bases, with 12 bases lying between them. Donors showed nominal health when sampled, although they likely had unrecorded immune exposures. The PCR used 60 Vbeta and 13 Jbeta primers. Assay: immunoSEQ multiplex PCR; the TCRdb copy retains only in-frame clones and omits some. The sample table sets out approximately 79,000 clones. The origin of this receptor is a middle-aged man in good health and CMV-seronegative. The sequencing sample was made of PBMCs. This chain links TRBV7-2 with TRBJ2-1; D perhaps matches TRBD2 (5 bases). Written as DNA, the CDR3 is TGTGCCAGCAGCTTAGGTAGTAGCGTGGCCTACAATGAGCAGTTCTTC. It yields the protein CASSLGSSVAYNEQFF.